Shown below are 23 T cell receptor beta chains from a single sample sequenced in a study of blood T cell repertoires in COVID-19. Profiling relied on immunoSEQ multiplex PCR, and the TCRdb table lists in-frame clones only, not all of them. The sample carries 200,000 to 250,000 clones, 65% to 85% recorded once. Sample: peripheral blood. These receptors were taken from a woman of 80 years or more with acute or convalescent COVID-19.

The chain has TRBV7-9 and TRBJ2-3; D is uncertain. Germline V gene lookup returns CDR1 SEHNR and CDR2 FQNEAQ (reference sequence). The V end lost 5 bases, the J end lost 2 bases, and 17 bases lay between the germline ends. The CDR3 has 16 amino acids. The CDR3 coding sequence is TGTGCCAGCAGCCCATTCGGTCCTTCCTACACAGATACGCAGTATTTT. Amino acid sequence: CASSPFGPSYTDTQYF.

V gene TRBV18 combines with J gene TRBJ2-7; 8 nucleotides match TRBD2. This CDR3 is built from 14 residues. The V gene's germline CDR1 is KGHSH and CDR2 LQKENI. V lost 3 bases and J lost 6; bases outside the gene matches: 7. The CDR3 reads CASSPFREGSEQYF. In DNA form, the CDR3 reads TGTGCCAGCTCACCGTTTCGGGAGGGGTCCGAGCAGTACTTC.

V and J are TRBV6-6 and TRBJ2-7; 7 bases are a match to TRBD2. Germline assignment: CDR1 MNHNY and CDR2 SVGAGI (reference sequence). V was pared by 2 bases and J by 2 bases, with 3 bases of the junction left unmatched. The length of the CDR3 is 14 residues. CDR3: CASSYTSAAYEQYF. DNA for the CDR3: TGTGCCAGCAGTTACACTAGCGCAGCCTACGAGCAGTACTTC.

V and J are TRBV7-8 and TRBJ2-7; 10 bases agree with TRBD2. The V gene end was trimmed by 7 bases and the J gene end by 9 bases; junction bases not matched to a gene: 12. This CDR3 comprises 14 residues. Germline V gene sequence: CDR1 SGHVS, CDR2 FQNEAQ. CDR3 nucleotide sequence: TGTGCCAGCACTCCCCTAGCGGGGGTAAACAGGCAGTACTTC. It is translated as CASTPLAGVNRQYF.

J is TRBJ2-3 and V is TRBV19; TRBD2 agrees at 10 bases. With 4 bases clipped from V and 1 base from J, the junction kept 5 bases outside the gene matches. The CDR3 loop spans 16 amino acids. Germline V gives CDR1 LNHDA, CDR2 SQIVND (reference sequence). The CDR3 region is CASSTSGRVGTDTQYF. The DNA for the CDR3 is TGTGCCAGTAGTACTAGCGGGAGAGTAGGCACAGATACGCAGTATTTT.

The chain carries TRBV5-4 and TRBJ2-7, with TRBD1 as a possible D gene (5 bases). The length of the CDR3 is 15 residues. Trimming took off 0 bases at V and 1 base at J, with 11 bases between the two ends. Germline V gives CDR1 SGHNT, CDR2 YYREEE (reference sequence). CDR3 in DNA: TGTGCCAGCAGCTTGGGAACAGGTGCTTCCTACGAGCAGTACTTC. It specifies CASSLGTGASYEQYF.

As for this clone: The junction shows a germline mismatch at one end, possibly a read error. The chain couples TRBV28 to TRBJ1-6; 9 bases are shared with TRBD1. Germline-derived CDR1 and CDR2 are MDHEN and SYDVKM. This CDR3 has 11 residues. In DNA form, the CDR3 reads TGTGCCAGCAGTCGGGACAGGGCCCCTTTTTTT. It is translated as CASSRDRAPFF.

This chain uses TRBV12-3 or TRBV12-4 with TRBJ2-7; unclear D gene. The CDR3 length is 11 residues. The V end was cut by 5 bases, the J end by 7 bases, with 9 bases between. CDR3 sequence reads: CASSHLLEQYF. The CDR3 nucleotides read TGTGCCAGCAGTCATCTATTGGAGCAGTACTTC.

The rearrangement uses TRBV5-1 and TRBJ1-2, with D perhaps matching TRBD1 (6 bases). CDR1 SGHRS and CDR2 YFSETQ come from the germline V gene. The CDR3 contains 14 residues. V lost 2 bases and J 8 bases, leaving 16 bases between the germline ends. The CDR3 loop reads CASSLEDSTVGYTF. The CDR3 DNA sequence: TGCGCCAGCAGCTTAGAGGACAGCACCGTAGGCTACACCTTC.

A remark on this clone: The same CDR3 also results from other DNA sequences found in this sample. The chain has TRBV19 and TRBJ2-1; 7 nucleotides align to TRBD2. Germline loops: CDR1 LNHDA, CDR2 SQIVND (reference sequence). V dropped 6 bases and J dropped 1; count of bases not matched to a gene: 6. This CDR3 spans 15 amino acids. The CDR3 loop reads CASSPSGGSYNEQFF. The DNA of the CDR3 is TGTGCCAGTAGCCCTAGCGGAGGGTCCTACAATGAGCAGTTCTTC.

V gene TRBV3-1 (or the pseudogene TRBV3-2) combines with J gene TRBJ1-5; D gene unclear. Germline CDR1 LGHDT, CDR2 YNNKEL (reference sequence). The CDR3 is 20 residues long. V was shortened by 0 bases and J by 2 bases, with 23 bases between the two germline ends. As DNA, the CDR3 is TGTGCCAGCAGCCAAGATGGGCGGGGAGCAAAGCCTATACGCAATCAGCCCCAGCATTTT. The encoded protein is CASSQDGRGAKPIRNQPQHF.

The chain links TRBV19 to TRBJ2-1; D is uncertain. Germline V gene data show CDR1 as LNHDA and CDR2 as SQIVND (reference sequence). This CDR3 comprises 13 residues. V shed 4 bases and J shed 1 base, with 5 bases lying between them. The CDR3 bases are TGTGCCAGTAGTAGTTTATCCTACAATGAGCAGTTCTTC. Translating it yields CASSSLSYNEQFF.

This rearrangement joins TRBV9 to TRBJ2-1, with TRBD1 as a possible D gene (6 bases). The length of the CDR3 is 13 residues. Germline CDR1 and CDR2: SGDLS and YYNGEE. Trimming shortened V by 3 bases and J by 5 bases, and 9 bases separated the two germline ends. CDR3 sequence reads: CASSAGQHNEQFF. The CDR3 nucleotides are TGTGCCAGCAGCGCCGGACAGCACAATGAGCAGTTCTTC.

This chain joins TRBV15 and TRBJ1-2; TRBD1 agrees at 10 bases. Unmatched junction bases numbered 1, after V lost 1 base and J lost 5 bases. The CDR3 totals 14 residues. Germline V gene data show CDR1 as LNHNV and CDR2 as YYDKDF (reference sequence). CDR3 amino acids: CATSRVGQGYGYTF. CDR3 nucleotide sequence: TGTGCCACCAGCAGAGTGGGACAGGGGTATGGCTACACCTTC.

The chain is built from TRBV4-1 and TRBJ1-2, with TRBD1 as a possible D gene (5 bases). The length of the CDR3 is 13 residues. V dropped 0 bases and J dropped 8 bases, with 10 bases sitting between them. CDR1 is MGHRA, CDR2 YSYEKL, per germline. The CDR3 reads CASSQDRAWGYTF. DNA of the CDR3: TGCGCCAGCAGCCAAGACAGGGCGTGGGGCTACACCTTC.

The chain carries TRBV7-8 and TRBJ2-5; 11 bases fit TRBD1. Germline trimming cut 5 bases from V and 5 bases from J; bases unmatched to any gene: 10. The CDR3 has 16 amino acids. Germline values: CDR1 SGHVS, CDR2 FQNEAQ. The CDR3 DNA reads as TGTGCCAGCAGCCGTCCGCTGGACAGGGGGCGGGAGACCCAGTACTTC. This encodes CASSRPLDRGRETQYF.

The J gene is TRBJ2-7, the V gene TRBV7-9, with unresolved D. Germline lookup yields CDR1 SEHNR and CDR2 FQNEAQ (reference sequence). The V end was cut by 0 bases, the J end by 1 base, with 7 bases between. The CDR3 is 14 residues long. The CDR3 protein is CASSLAVHSYEQYF. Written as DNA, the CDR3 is TGTGCCAGCAGCTTAGCCGTACATTCCTACGAGCAGTACTTC.

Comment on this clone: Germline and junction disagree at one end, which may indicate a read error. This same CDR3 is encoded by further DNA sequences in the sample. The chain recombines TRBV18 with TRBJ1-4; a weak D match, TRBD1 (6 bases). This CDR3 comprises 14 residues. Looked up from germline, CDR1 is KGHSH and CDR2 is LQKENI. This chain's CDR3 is CASSPGTTNEKLFF. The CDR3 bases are TGTGCCAGCTCACCTGGGACAACCAATGAAAAACTGTTTTTT.

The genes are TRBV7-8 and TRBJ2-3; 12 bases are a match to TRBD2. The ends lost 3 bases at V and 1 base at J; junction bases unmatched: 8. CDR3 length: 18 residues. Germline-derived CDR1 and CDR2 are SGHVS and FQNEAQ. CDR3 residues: CASSLGGGLAGRTDTQYF. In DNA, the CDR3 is TGTGCCAGCAGCTTGGGTGGGGGACTAGCGGGCCGCACAGATACGCAGTATTTT.

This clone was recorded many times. For the CDR3, the DNA is TGTGCCAGCATCGGGGGGGGGCACAATCAGCCCCAGCATTTT. Translating gives CASIGGGHNQPQHF. V usage is TRBV2 and J usage is TRBJ1-5; maybe TRBD1 (6 bases). Germline values: CDR1 SNHLY, CDR2 FYNNEI. The length of the CDR3 is 14 residues. V gave up 7 bases and J gave up 3 bases, with 13 bases separating them.

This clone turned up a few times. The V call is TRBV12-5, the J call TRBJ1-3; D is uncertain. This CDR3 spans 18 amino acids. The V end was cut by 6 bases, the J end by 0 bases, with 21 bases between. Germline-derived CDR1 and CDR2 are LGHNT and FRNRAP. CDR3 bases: TGTGCTAGTGGCCATCCGCCCGGAGAGTCTTACTCTGGAAACACCATATATTTT. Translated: CASGHPPGESYSGNTIYF.

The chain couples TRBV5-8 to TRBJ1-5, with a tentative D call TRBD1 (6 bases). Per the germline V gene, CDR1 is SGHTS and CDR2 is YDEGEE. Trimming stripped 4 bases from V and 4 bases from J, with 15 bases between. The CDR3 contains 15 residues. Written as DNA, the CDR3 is TGTGCCAGCAGCGCTCCAGGGGTCTGGAATCAGCCCCAGCATTTT. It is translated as CASSAPGVWNQPQHF.

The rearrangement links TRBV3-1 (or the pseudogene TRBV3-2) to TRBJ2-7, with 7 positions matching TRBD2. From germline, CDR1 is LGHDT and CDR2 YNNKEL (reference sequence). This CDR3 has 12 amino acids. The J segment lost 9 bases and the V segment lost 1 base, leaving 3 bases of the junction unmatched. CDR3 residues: CASSQVAGAQYF. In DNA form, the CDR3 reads TGTGCCAGCAGCCAAGTCGCGGGAGCGCAGTACTTC.